Described below is a single TCR beta chain sequence and its context. The target antigen is unknown. This entry comes from a study of cytomegalovirus exposure and HLA in healthy donors. Whole-study findings and limits: High sensitivity and specificity were reportedly achieved when the classifier diagnosed cytomegalovirus status. Being productive about 87% or about 30% of the time was typical of most TCR beta V segments in an earlier analysis. Indistinguishability led to the exclusion of some V segments, TRBV6-2 and TRBV6-3 included.

Amplification used 60 Vbeta primers and 13 Jbeta primers. Sequenced by immunoSEQ multiplex PCR; TCRdb stores in-frame clones only, minus some. The sample's table shows 35,000 to 45,000 clones. This CDR3 contains 14 residues. V lost 9 bases, J lost 0 bases, and 8 bases stayed unmatched. CDR1 SNHLY and CDR2 FYNNEI come from the germline V gene. The source is a male donor in good health and CMV-seronegative. Sequencing was done on a sample of PBMCs. The chain recombines TRBV2 with TRBJ2-7, with 7 positions matching TRBD1. This chain's CDR3 is CARRPQGDSYEQYF. The CDR3 coding sequence is TGTGCCAGGAGACCCCAGGGGGACTCCTACGAGCAGTACTTC.